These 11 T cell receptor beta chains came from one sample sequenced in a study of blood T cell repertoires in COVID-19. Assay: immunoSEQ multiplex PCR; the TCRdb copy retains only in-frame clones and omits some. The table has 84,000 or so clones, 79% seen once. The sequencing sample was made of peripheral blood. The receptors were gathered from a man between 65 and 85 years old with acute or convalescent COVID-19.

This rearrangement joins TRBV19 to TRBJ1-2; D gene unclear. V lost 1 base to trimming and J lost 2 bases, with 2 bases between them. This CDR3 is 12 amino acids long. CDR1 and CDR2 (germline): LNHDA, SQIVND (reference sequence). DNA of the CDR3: TGTGCCAGTAGTATAGCGAACTATGGCTACACCTTC. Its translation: CASSIANYGYTF. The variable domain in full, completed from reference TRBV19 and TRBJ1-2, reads DGGITQSPKYLFRKEGQNVTLSCEQNLNHDAMYWYRQDPGQGLRLIYYSQIVNDFQKGDIAEGYSVSREKKESFPLTVTSAQKNPTAFYLCASSIANYGYTFGSGTRLTVV.

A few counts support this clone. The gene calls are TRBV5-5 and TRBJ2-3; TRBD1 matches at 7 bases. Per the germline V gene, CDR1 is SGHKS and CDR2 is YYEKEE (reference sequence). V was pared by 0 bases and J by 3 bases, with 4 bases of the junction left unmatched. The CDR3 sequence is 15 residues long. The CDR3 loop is CASSLEGGSTDTQYF. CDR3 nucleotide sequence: TGTGCCAGCAGCTTGGAAGGGGGCTCAACAGATACGCAGTATTTT. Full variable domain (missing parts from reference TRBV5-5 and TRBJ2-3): DAGVTQSPTHLIKTRGQQVTLRCSPISGHKSVSWYQQVLGQGPQFIFQYYEKEERGRGNFPDRFSARQFPNYSSELNVNALLLGDSALYLCASSLEGGSTDTQYFGPGTRLTVL.

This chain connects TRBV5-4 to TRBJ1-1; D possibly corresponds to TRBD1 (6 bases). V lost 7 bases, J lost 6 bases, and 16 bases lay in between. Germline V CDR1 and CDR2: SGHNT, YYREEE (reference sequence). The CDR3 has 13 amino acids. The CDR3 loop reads CASGGRGAAEAFF. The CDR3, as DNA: TGTGCCAGCGGGGGACGGGGGGCGGCTGAAGCTTTCTTT.

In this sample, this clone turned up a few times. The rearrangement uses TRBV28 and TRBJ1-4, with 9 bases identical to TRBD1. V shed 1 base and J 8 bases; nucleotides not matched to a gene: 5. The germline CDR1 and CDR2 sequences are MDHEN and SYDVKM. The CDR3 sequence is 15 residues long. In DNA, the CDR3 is TGTGCCAGCAGTTTATCCGGACAGGGGCAAGAAAAACTGTTTTTT. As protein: CASSLSGQGQEKLFF.

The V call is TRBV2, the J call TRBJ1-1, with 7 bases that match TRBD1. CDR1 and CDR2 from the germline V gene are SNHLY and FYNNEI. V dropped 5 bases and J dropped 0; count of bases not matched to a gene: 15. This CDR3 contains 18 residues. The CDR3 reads CASSSPFVATGLNTEAFF. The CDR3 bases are TGTGCCAGCAGTTCACCGTTCGTAGCGACAGGGTTGAACACTGAAGCTTTCTTT. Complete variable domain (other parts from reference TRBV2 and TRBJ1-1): EPEVTQTPSHQVTQMGQEVILRCVPISNHLYFYWYRQILGQKVEFLVSFYNNEISEKSEIFDDQFSVERPDGSNFTLKIRSTKLEDSAMYFCASSSPFVATGLNTEAFFGQGTRLTVV.

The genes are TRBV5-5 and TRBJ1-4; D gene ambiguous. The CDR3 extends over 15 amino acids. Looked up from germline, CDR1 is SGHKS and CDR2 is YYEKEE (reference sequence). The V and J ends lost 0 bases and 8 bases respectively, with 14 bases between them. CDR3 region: CASSLALAGSEKLFF. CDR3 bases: TGTGCCAGCAGCTTGGCCTTGGCAGGATCCGAAAAACTGTTTTTT.

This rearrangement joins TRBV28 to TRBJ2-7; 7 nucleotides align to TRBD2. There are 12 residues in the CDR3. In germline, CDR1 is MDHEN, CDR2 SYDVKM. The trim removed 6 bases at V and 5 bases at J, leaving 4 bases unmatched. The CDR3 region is CASSPGGNEQYF. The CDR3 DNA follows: TGTGCCAGCAGCCCCGGGGGGAACGAGCAGTACTTC.

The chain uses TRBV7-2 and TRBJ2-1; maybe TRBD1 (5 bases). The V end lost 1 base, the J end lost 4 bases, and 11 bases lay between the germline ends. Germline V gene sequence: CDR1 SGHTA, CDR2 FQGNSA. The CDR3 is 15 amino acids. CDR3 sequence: CASSLVGAKYNEQFF. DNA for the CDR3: TGTGCCAGCAGCTTAGTAGGGGCCAAATACAATGAGCAGTTCTTC.

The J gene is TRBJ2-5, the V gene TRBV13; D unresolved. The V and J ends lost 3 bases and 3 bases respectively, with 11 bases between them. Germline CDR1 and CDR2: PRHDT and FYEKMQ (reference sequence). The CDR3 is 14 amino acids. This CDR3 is CASSFNQFEETQYF. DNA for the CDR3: TGTGCCAGCAGCTTTAACCAGTTTGAAGAGACCCAGTACTTC.

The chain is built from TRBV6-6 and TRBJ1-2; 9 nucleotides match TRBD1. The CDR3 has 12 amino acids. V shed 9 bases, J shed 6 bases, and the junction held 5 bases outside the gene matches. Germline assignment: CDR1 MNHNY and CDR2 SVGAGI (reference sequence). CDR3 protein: CASTGGGNGYTF. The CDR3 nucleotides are TGTGCCAGTACAGGGGGCGGTAATGGCTACACCTTC.

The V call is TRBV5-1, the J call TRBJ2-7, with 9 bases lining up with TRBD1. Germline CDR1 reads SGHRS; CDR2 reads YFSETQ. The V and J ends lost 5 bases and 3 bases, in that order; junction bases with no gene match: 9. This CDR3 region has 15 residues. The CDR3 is CASRESGTGYYEQYF. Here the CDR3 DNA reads TGCGCCAGCAGGGAATCCGGGACAGGGTACTACGAGCAGTACTTC. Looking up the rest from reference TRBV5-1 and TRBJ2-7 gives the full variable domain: KAGVTQTPRYLIKTRGQQVTLSCSPISGHRSVSWYQQTPGQGLQFLFEYFSETQRNKGNFPGRFSGRQFSNSRSEMNVSTLELGDSALYLCASRESGTGYYEQYFGPGTRLTVT.